The following is a TCR beta chain sequence with its context. Its target antigen remains unknown. No base qualities exist here, and no much larger clone lies one base off it. Library generation was performed with 5' RACE. These reads were obtained on an Illumina HiSeq 2500. A second PCR of roughly 6 to 11 cycles was performed with a sample-barcoded 5' primer and a J-beta primer mix. A template-switch 5' adaptor carrying 12 random nucleotides introduced a unique molecular identifier onto each TCR beta cDNA molecule. Each sample yielded at least 2.5 million CDR3-containing paired-end reads. First-strand cDNA synthesis was performed from all RNA using the Mint cDNA synthesis kit, with priming by a TRBC-specific oligonucleotide. After uracil-DNA glycosylase treatment, a first 18-cycle PCR used universal primers M1SS and BC2_uni_R on all cDNA. Under the source paper's analysis protocol: For normalization, 1 million high-quality reads, each with a distinct molecular identifier, were randomly selected from each sample. Reads sharing molecular identifiers were discarded rather than binned into consensus sequences. MiTCR, with a Q25 quality threshold and the strictest error-elimination algorithm, was used for CDR3 identification, clonotype clustering and error correction. Lower-bound total TCR beta diversity was estimated with a nonparametric unseen species model using Euler transformation. TCRdb reworked the public reads: Q25 trimming with fastp, MiXCR clone assembly, productive beta chains retained. Rows merge per CDR3 protein into single entries with the most common DNA and genes. TCRdb's processing, not the study's, gives the V and J calls here. A total of over 1.5 million distinct CDR3 sequences appear in this sample, 49% of them only once. 2.1% of the sample goes to the ten largest clones.

These data belong to a study of blood T cells in healthy people across ages (dated by TCRdb to 2013 to 2016). About the study as a whole: In model experiments, template switching captured about one uniquely barcoded TCR beta cDNA molecule for every two T cells. Age-related changes in TCR beta repertoire diversity were measured in the study by deep sequencing normalized with unique cDNA molecular identifiers. Donors were grouped into four age groups: young (average approximately 15 years), middle-aged (39), aged (about 60) and long-lived (about 89). To avoid experimental bias, donors of different ages were randomly spread across the sequencing lanes. Using the same blood draw, the study looked at two additional independent replicas of 1 million unique cDNA reads for two donors, one aged 18 to 30 and the other aged 80 or older.

CDR3 length: 16 amino acids, cysteine to phenylalanine. This entry keeps only the CDR3 DNA: 48 bases, framed from base 1. Trimming removed 3 bases from V and 0 bases from J, leaving 12 bases between the germline ends. The paper's findings and limits, for the study overall: Compared with the aged group, the long-lived group had more naive CD4+ T cells, fewer expanded clones and increased TCR diversity, a pattern suggesting age selection. Bulk unsorted PBMC profiling prevented conclusive comparison of naive and antigen-experienced compartments. The percentage of naive T cells measured by flow cytometry correlated strongly with observed TCR beta diversity. Observed TCR beta diversity per million T cells fell roughly linearly with age, and a significant reduction was already apparent by age roughly 40. Donor CMV infection status was unknown, potentially confounding age-related changes in expanded clonotypes. Estimates of total diversity based on one million sequenced T cells were regarded as lower bounds and as underestimates.

Systemically healthy Caucasian individuals from Russia, some 40 in total and aged about 6 to 95 years, were included as donors. About 10 milliliters of peripheral blood were drawn from each donor into EDTA-treated Vacutainer tubes. Ficoll-Paque density-gradient centrifugation was used to isolate PBMCs, with at least 7 million per sample. Trizol reagent was used to extract total RNA from PBMCs, with at least 6 micrograms per sample. For every donor, an aliquot of PBMCs went through flow cytometry to measure the percentages of naive CD45RAhigh/CD27high T cells. The sequence was collected from a middle-aged woman in good health. In this chain, TRBV12-3 or TRBV12-4 is recombined with TRBJ2-1; TRBD2 is possibly the D segment (5 matching bases). Sequencing used blood. The CDR3 protein: CASSFTGSISYNEQFF. The nucleotide sequence reads as follows: TGTGCCAGCAGTTTCACGGGGTCCATCTCCTACAATGAGCAGTTCTTC.